The 11 T cell receptor beta chains below come from one sample, sequenced in a study of shared clonotypes between healthy human individuals (dated by TCRdb to the early 2020s). The library relied on the immunoSEQ multiplex PCR assay. Here the immuneACCESS table is served through TCRdb, limited to in-frame sequences with V and J called. Missing clones are a known gap in these copies; in checked studies unresolved V genes cover under half, and the rest lacks a known reason. This sample comprises more than 1,200,000 clones, 98% to 99% of them detected only once. Of the sample, 0.3% to 0.45% is held by the ten largest clones. The material sequenced was naive CD4+ T cells sorted from blood. Explained via the paper, the cell subset or site label denotes: CD45RA+ positively selected. The receptors derive from a man aged 25-45 years in good health.

This chain connects TRBV28 to TRBJ1-5, with D hard to call. The V end was cut by 5 bases, the J end by 1 base, with 15 bases between. Germline V CDR1 and CDR2: MDHEN, SYDVKM. This CDR3 comprises 16 residues. CDR3: CASSPLELISNQPQHF. The CDR3 coding sequence is TGTGCCAGCAGTCCTCTCGAACTGATAAGCAATCAGCCCCAGCATTTT.

The J gene is TRBJ1-2, the V gene TRBV7-9, with a weak D call TRBD1 (5 bases). The CDR3 is made up of 15 amino acids. The germline V gene has CDR1 SEHNR and CDR2 FQNEAQ (reference sequence). Between the trimmed V and J ends, which lost 2 bases and 2 bases, there was a span of 12 bases. In DNA, the CDR3 is TGTGCCAGCAGCTTAATGGGGCAGGCCAACTATGGCTACACCTTC. This translates into CASSLMGQANYGYTF.

This clone was detected only a few times. The sample holds other DNA sequences that translate to the same CDR3. The chain employs TRBV28 and TRBJ2-7; D remains ambiguous. CDR1 is MDHEN and CDR2 is SYDVKM in the germline V gene. CDR3 length: 11 amino acids. Deletions cut 6 bases from V and 3 bases from J, with 6 bases between. CDR3 amino acids: CASSLDYEQYF. The CDR3 DNA reads as TGTGCCAGCAGCCTTGACTACGAGCAGTACTTC.

J is TRBJ2-7 and V is TRBV7-2; D might be TRBD2 (6 bases). Per germline, CDR1 SGHTA and CDR2 FQGNSA. CDR3 length: 13 amino acids. V was pared by 3 bases and J by 5 bases, with 11 bases between. CDR3 sequence (DNA): TGTGCCAGCAGCTTTCCTAGCGTCCACGAGCAGTACTTC. Translating gives CASSFPSVHEQYF.

This chain connects TRBV5-6 to TRBJ1-1, with D hard to call. The length of the CDR3 is 13 residues. V lost 0 bases and J 3 bases, leaving 6 bases between the germline ends. The V gene's germline CDR1 is SGHDT and CDR2 YYEEEE. CDR3 sequence: CASSLAGYTEAFF. CDR3 sequence (DNA): TGTGCCAGCAGCTTGGCCGGGTACACTGAAGCTTTCTTT. Variable domain in full (rest from reference TRBV5-6 and TRBJ1-1): DAGVTQSPTHLIKTRGQQVTLRCSPKSGHDTVSWYQQALGQGPQFIFQYYEEEERQRGNFPDRFSGHQFPNYSSELNVNALLLGDSALYLCASSLAGYTEAFFGQGTRLTVV.

The V and J genes are TRBV19 and TRBJ2-3, with D perhaps TRBD1 (7 bases). Germline V gene lookup returns CDR1 LNHDA and CDR2 SQIVND (reference sequence). This CDR3 has 15 amino acids. Between the trimmed V and J ends, which lost 7 bases and 4 bases, there was a span of 18 bases. DNA for the CDR3: TGTGCCAGTACCCGACAGGGAGGTTGGGCAGATACGCAGTATTTT. Translating gives CASTRQGGWADTQYF.

This clone was found once. This chain uses TRBV27 with TRBJ1-2, with TRBD1 matching over 9 bases. CDR1 is MNHEY and CDR2 is SMNVEV in the germline V gene (reference sequence). The CDR3 is 14 residues long. The V gene end was trimmed by 5 bases and the J gene end by 8 bases; junction bases not matched to a gene: 9. The CDR3: CASSTYRGRRGYTF. The CDR3 nucleotides are TGTGCCAGCAGTACCTACAGGGGGCGGCGGGGCTACACCTTC.

The V and J genes are TRBV29-1 and TRBJ2-5, with 11 bases that match TRBD2. The germline V gene has CDR1 SQVTM and CDR2 ANQGSEA. The CDR3 is made up of 13 amino acids. The trim removed 4 bases at V and 5 bases at J, leaving 3 bases unmatched. The CDR3 loop is CSVGRTSGETQYF. The CDR3 bases are TGCAGCGTTGGTCGGACTAGCGGGGAGACCCAGTACTTC. Supplemented by reference TRBV29-1 and TRBJ2-5, the full variable domain reads SAVISQKPSRDICQRGTSLTIQCQVDSQVTMMFWYRQQPGQSLTLIATANQGSEATYESGFVIDKFPISRPNLTFSTLTVSNMSPEDSSIYLCSVGRTSGETQYFGPGTRLLVL.

Only one count was recorded for this clone. The chain carries TRBV10-3 and TRBJ2-1; 11 bases align to TRBD2. Germline V gene sequence: CDR1 ENHRY, CDR2 SYGVKD. This CDR3 spans 15 amino acids. J was trimmed by 4 bases and V by 6 bases; bases with no gene match: 5. The CDR3 bases are TGTGCCATCAGATCTAGCGGGAGGCAATACAATGAGCAGTTCTTC. It encodes CAIRSSGRQYNEQFF.

The chain couples TRBV18 to TRBJ1-1; tentative D call: TRBD1 (6 bases). In germline, CDR1 is KGHSH, CDR2 LQKENI. The length of the CDR3 is 16 residues. Deletions cut 2 bases from V and 0 bases from J, with 13 bases between. In DNA, the CDR3 is TGTGCCAGCTCACCAAAACAGGGATCAATGAACACTGAAGCTTTCTTT. Protein: CASSPKQGSMNTEAFF.

CDR3 sequence: CASSLELDRAETQYF. The DNA for the CDR3 is TGTGCCAGCAGCCTCGAGTTGGACAGGGCGGAGACCCAGTACTTC. This chain links TRBV5-4 with TRBJ2-5, with 8 bases fitting TRBD1. Germline V gene data show CDR1 as SGHNT and CDR2 as YYREEE (reference sequence). J was trimmed by 5 bases and V by 4 bases; bases with no gene match: 10. The CDR3 is 15 residues long.